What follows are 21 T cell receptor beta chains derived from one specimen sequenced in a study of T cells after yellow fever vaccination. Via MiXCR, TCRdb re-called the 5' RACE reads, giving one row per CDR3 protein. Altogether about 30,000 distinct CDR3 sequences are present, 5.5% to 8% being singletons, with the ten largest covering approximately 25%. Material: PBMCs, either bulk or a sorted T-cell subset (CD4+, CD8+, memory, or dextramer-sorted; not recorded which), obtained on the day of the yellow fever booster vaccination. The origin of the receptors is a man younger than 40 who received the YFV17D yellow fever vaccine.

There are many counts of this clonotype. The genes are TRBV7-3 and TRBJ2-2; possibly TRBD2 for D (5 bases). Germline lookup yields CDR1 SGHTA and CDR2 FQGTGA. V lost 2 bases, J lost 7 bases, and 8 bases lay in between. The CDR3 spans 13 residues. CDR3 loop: CASSLGGYGELFF. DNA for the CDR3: TGTGCCAGCAGCTTAGGCGGGTACGGGGAGCTGTTTTTT.

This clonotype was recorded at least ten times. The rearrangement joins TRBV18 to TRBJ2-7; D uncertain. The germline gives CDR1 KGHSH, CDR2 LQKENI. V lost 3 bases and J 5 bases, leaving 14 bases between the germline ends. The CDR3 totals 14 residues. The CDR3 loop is CASSPKGARDEQYF. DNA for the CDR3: TGTGCCAGCTCACCGAAAGGAGCTCGTGACGAGCAGTACTTC.

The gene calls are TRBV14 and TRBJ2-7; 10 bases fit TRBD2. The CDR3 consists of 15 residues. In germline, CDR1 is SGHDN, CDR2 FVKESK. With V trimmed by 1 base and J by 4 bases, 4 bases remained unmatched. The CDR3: CASSQGLAGVYEQYF. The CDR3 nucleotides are TGTGCCAGCAGCCAAGGGCTAGCGGGAGTATACGAGCAGTACTTC. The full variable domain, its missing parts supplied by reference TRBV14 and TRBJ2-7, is EAGVTQFPSHSVIEKGQTVTLRCDPISGHDNLYWYRRVMGKEIKFLLHFVKESKQDESGMPNNRFLAERTGGTYSTLKVQPAELEDSGVYFCASSQGLAGVYEQYFGPGTRLTVT.

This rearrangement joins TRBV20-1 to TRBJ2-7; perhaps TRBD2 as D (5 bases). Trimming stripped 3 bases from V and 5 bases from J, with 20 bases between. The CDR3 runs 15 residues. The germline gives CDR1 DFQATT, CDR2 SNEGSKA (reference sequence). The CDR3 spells CSASGPGGPGNEQYF. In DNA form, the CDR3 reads TGCAGTGCTAGCGGCCCAGGAGGACCCGGAAACGAGCAGTACTTC.

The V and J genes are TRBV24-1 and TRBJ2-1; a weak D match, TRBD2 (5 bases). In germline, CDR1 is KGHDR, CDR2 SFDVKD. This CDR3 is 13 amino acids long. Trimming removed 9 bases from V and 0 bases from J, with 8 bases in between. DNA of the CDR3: TGTGCCACCGGAACTAGCTCCTACAATGAGCAGTTCTTC. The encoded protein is CATGTSSYNEQFF.

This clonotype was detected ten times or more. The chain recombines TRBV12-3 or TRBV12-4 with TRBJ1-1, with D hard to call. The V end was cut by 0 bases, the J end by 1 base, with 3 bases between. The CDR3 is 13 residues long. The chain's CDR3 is CASSLAQNTEAFF. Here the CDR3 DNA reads TGTGCCAGCAGTTTAGCGCAGAACACTGAAGCTTTCTTT.

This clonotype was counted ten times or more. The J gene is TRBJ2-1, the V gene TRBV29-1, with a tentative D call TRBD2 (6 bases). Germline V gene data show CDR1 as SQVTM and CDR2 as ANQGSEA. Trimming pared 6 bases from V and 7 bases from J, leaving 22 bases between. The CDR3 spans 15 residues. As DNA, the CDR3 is TGCAGCGTGGTCCGGCGCGGCGGGATTGGGAATGAGCAGTTCTTC. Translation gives CSVVRRGGIGNEQFF.

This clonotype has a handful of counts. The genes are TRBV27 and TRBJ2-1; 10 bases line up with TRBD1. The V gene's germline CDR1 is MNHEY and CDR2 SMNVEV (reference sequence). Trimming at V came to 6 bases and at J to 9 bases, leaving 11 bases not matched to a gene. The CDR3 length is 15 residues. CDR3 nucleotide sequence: TGTGCCAGCAGAAGACGGACAGGGGGGAACGGTGAGCAGTTCTTC. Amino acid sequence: CASRRRTGGNGEQFF.

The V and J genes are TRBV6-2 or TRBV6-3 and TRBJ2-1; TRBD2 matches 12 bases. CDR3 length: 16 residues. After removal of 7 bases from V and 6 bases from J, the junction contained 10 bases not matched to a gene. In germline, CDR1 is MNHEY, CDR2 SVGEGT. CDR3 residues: CASKRAGTSGFNEQFF. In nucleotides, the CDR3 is TGTGCCAGCAAGAGAGCCGGGACTAGCGGGTTCAATGAGCAGTTCTTC.

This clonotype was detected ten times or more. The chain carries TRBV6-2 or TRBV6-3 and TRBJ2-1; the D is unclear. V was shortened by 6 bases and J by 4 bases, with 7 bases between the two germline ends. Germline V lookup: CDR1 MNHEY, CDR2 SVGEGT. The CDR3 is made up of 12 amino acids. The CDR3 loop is CASRNTYNEQFF. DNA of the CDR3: TGTGCCAGCAGGAACACTTACAATGAGCAGTTCTTC.

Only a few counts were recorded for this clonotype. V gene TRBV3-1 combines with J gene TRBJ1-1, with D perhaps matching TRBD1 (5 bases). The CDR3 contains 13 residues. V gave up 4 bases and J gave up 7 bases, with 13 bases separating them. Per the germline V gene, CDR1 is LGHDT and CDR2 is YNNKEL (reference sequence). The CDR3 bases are TGTGCCAGCAGCCCCCCCCAGGGCGGTGAAGCTTTCTTT. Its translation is CASSPPQGGEAFF.

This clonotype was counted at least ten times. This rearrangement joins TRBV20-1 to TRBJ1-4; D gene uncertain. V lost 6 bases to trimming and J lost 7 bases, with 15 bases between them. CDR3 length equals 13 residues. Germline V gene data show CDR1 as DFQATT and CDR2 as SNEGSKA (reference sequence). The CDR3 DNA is TGCAGTGCCCACCGCCAGGCGGGTGAAAAACTGTTTTTT. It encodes CSAHRQAGEKLFF.

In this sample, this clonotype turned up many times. This chain's CDR3 is CASSLRTEAFF. The CDR3 nucleotides are TGTGCCAGCAGTTTACGCACTGAAGCTTTCTTT. The V and J genes are TRBV12-3 or TRBV12-4 and TRBJ1-1; D not certain. This CDR3 has 11 amino acids. V was shortened by 2 bases and J by 4 bases, with 2 bases between the two germline ends.

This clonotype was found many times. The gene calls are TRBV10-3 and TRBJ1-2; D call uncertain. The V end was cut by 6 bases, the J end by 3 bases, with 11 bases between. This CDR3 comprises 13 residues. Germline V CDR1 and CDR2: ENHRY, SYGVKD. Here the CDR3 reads CAISSRRDYGYTF. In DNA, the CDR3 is TGTGCCATCAGCTCCAGGCGCGACTATGGCTACACCTTC.

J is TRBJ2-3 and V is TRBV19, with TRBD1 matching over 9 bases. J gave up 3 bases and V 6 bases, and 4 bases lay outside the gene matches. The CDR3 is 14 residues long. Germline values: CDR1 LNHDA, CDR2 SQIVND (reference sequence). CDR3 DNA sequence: TGTGCCAGTAGCCAGGACAGGGGTACAGATACGCAGTATTTT. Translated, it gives CASSQDRGTDTQYF.

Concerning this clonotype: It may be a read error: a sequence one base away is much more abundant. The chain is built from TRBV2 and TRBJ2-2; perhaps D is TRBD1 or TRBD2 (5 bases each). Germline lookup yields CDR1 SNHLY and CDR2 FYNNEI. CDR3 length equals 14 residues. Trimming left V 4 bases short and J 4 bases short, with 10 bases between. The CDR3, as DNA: TGTGCCAGCAGTGTTAGGGACGGCACCGGGGAGCTGTTTTTT. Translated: CASSVRDGTGELFF.

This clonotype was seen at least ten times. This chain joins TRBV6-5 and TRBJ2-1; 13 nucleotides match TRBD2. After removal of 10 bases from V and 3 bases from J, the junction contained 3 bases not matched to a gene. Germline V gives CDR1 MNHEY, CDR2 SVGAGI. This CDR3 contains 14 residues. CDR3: CATRTSGSYNEQFF. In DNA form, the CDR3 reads TGTGCCACCAGGACTAGCGGGAGCTACAATGAGCAGTTCTTC.

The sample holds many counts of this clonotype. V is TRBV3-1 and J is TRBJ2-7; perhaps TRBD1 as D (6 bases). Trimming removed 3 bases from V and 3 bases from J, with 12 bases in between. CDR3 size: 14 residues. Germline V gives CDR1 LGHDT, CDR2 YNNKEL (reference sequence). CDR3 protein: CASSHPGDYYEQYF. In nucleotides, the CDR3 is TGTGCCAGCAGCCACCCAGGGGATTACTACGAGCAGTACTTC.

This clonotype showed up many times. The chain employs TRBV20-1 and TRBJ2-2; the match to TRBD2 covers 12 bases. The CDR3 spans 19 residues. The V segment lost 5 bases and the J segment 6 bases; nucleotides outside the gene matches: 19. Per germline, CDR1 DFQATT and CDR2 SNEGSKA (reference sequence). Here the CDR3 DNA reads TGCAGTGCTCACCACCTTCTAGCGGGAGGGCCCTCGGACGCCGGGGAGCTGTTTTTT. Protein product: CSAHHLLAGGPSDAGELFF.

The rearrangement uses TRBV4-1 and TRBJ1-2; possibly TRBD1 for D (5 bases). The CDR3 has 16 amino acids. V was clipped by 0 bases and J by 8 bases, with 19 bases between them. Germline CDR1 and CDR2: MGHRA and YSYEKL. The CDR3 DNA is TGCGCCAGCAGCCAAGAGGGGGGGTCGGGAGCTCGGGGCTACACCTTC. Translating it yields CASSQEGGSGARGYTF.

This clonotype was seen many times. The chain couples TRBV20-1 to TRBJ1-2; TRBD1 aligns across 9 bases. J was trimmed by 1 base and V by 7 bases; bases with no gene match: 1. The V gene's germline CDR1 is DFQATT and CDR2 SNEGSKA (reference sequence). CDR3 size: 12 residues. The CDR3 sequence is CSVGQGNYGYTF. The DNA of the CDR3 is TGCAGTGTGGGACAGGGTAACTATGGCTACACCTTC.